This entry lists 22 T cell receptor beta chains sequenced from one sample in a study of cytomegalovirus exposure and HLA in healthy donors. Both 60 Vbeta primers and 13 Jbeta primers went into the PCR. Profiling relied on immunoSEQ multiplex PCR, and the TCRdb table lists in-frame clones only, not all of them. The repertoire has 100,000 to 150,000 clones, 10% to 13% of them found once; the top ten carry 4.5% to 5%. What was sequenced was PBMCs. These TCRs come from a woman younger than 35 in good health and CMV-seropositive.

A few counts support this clone. The chain uses TRBV18 and TRBJ2-7, with 8 bases fitting TRBD1. CDR1 is KGHSH and CDR2 is LQKENI in the germline V gene. CDR3 length equals 14 residues. V trimming: 6 bases; J trimming: 2 bases; junction bases outside the gene matches: 6. CDR3 sequence (DNA): TGTGCCAGCTCCAGGACAGGGACACCCTACGAGCAGTACTTC. Translating gives CASSRTGTPYEQYF.

The rearrangement links TRBV25-1 to TRBJ2-4, with 8 nucleotides matching TRBD1. The CDR3 runs 16 residues. Per germline, CDR1 MGHDK and CDR2 SYGVNS. Trimming at V came to 5 bases and at J to 0 bases, leaving 6 bases not matched to a gene. CDR3 in amino acids: CASSPDREIAKNIQYF. CDR3 nucleotide sequence: TGTGCCAGCAGTCCGGACAGGGAGATAGCCAAAAACATTCAGTACTTC.

This clone has only a few counts. V is TRBV6-1 and J is TRBJ1-4; tentatively, D is TRBD1 (5 bases). Germline V gives CDR1 MNHNS, CDR2 SASEGT. The CDR3 length is 15 residues. V was cut by 3 bases and J by 4 bases, with 12 bases left in between. Here the CDR3 reads CASSESAGFNEKLFF. CDR3 in DNA: TGTGCCAGCAGTGAGAGTGCAGGGTTTAATGAAAAACTGTTTTTT.

This clone occurred a few times. The rearrangement joins TRBV7-9 to TRBJ1-2; 8 bases are shared with TRBD1. Germline-derived CDR1 and CDR2 are SEHNR and FQNEAQ (reference sequence). Trimming at V came to 2 bases and at J to 4 bases, leaving 3 bases not matched to a gene. This CDR3 comprises 14 residues. The DNA of the CDR3 is TGTGCCAGCAGCTTACAGGGGGCGCCCTATGGCTACACCTTC. Translating it yields CASSLQGAPYGYTF.

The chain links TRBV21-1 to TRBJ2-7; the DNA was not used to check the table's D call, TRBD2. TRBV21-1 represents a pseudogene. This CDR3 contains 13 residues. The CDR3 bases are TGTGCCAGCAGCGGCGCGGGATCCTACGAGCAGTACTTC. Its translation is CASSGAGSYEQYF.

CDR3 nucleotide sequence: TGCGCCAGCAGCTTGGACAGGGGCGACGATGAGCAGTTCTTC. Protein: CASSLDRGDDEQFF. The chain carries TRBV5-1 and TRBJ2-1, with 7 bases aligning to TRBD1. The CDR3 has 14 amino acids. Trimming took 0 bases from V and 8 from J; bases not matched to a gene: 5. From germline, CDR1 is SGHRS and CDR2 YFSETQ.

This clone turned up a few times. The V and J genes are TRBV5-1 and TRBJ2-3, with TRBD1 identical over 9 bases. From germline, CDR1 is SGHRS and CDR2 YFSETQ. The CDR3 sequence is 16 residues long. V gave up 2 bases and J gave up 0 bases; unmatched junction bases: 4. CDR3 nucleotides: TGCGCCAGCAGCTTACAGGGGGCCCCTAGCACAGATACGCAGTATTTT. As protein: CASSLQGAPSTDTQYF.

This clone occurred a few times. V gene TRBV6-6 combines with J gene TRBJ1-4; D call uncertain. This CDR3 is 14 amino acids long. Trimming pared 2 bases from V and 3 bases from J, leaving 7 bases between. Germline assignment: CDR1 MNHNY and CDR2 SVGAGI (reference sequence). CDR3: CASSYGQANEKLFF. The CDR3 nucleotides are TGTGCCAGCAGTTACGGCCAGGCTAATGAAAAACTGTTTTTT.

The rearrangement links TRBV28 to TRBJ1-2; TRBD1 matches at 7 bases. Trimming removed 5 bases from V and 8 bases from J; junction bases left unmatched: 5. Looked up from germline, CDR1 is MDHEN and CDR2 is SYDVKM. The CDR3 is 12 residues long. Here the CDR3 reads CASSTGVVGYTF. CDR3 nucleotide sequence: TGTGCCAGCAGTACAGGGGTTGTCGGCTACACCTTC.

In its sample, this clone was seen a few times. This chain links TRBV7-2 with TRBJ2-7, with D possibly TRBD1 on 6 matching bases. The CDR3 covers 14 residues. With 5 bases removed from V and 4 bases from J, the gap between germline ends came to 15 bases. The germline gives CDR1 SGHTA, CDR2 FQGNSA. CDR3 DNA sequence: TGTGCCAGCAGCCCCGGGACACTCACGTACGAGCAGTACTTC. Protein: CASSPGTLTYEQYF.

This clone was seen a handful of times. This rearrangement joins TRBV28 to TRBJ2-7, with 8 bases matching TRBD1. Germline V lookup: CDR1 MDHEN, CDR2 SYDVKM. V shed 7 bases, J shed 1 base, and the junction held 12 bases outside the gene matches. The CDR3 contains 16 residues. CDR3 in amino acids: CASIGVGTGSSYEQYF. As DNA, the CDR3 is TGTGCCAGCATTGGAGTAGGGACAGGCTCATCCTACGAGCAGTACTTC.

The chain links TRBV27 to TRBJ2-7; TRBD1 might be the D (6 bases). V was shortened by 5 bases and J by 3 bases, with 14 bases between the two germline ends. Germline V gives CDR1 MNHEY, CDR2 SMNVEV (reference sequence). The CDR3 sequence is 14 residues long. Here the CDR3 reads CASSLGQRFYEQYF. CDR3 sequence (DNA): TGTGCCAGCAGTCTAGGACAGAGGTTCTACGAGCAGTACTTC.

The chain recombines TRBV7-2 with TRBJ2-7, with 9 bases fitting TRBD2. The CDR3 loop spans 15 amino acids. Germline V gene data show CDR1 as SGHTA and CDR2 as FQGNSA. Trimming cost V 5 bases and J 9 bases; bases outside gene matches: 14. In DNA, the CDR3 is TGTGCCAGCAGCCACGAAGATAGCGGGAGTATCGGGCAGTACTTC. Its translation: CASSHEDSGSIGQYF.

This clone has just a few counts. The chain recombines TRBV5-4 with TRBJ1-5; tentative D call: TRBD1 (6 bases). From germline, CDR1 is SGHNT and CDR2 YYREEE (reference sequence). The CDR3 consists of 13 residues. V was trimmed by 4 bases and J by 7 bases, leaving 12 bases between them. CDR3 sequence reads: CASSRGTGQPQHF. The CDR3 DNA is TGTGCCAGCAGCAGGGGGACGGGGCAGCCCCAGCATTTT.

This clone is termed medium-sized. The V call is TRBV5-6, the J call TRBJ2-6; D is possibly TRBD1 (5 bases). The CDR3 is made up of 16 amino acids. The germline V gene has CDR1 SGHDT and CDR2 YYEEEE. Trimming took 3 bases from V and 0 from J, leaving 10 bases between them. The CDR3 DNA reads TGTGCCAGCAGCTCGTACAGGTTCTCTGGGGCCAACGTCCTGACTTTC. Encoded protein: CASSSYRFSGANVLTF.

This chain connects TRBV6-6 to TRBJ1-1; the D gene is possibly TRBD1 (6 bases). This CDR3 spans 13 amino acids. V was trimmed by 2 bases and J by 8 bases, leaving 12 bases between them. Germline CDR1 and CDR2: MNHNY and SVGAGI (reference sequence). Written as DNA, the CDR3 is TGTGCCAGCAGTTACCCAACCCAGGGGGAAGCTTTCTTT. Encoded protein: CASSYPTQGEAFF.

This clone showed up just a few times. V usage is TRBV9 and J usage is TRBJ2-1, with 10 bases identical to TRBD2. The CDR3 length is 14 residues. The germline V gene encodes CDR1 SGDLS and CDR2 YYNGEE. Losses at the gene ends were 2 bases for V and 9 bases for J; bases not matched to a gene: 5. The DNA of the CDR3 is TGTGCCAGCAGCGTTCCTAGCGGGAGTCCTGAGCAGTTCTTC. As protein: CASSVPSGSPEQFF. Combining the CDR3 with reference TRBV9 and TRBJ2-1 gives the whole variable domain DSGVTQTPKHLITATGQRVTLRCSPRSGDLSVYWYQQSLDQGLQFLIQYYNGEERAKGNILERFSAQQFPDLHSELNLSSLELGDSALYFCASSVPSGSPEQFFGPGTRLTVL.

V usage is TRBV6-5 and J usage is TRBJ1-2; no clear D. The CDR3 covers 13 residues. Looked up from germline, CDR1 is MNHEY and CDR2 is SVGAGI. Trimming left V 0 bases short and J 2 bases short, with 4 bases between. The CDR3 here is CASSYSGNYGYTF. The CDR3 DNA sequence: TGTGCCAGCAGTTACTCCGGGAACTATGGCTACACCTTC.

This clone has more than one count but fewer than ten. This sequence joins TRBV10-3 and TRBJ1-2; 7 bases fit TRBD1. The CDR3 consists of 13 residues. V lost 5 bases to trimming and J lost 4 bases; unmatched junction nucleotides: 4. The germline CDR1 and CDR2 sequences are ENHRY and SYGVKD. The chain's CDR3 is CAISLDRTYGYTF. The CDR3 DNA sequence: TGTGCCATCAGTTTGGACAGGACCTATGGCTACACCTTC.

The gene calls are TRBV15 and TRBJ1-2; the D gene is possibly TRBD1 (5 bases). Trimming stripped 0 bases from V and 4 bases from J, with 9 bases between. Germline lookup yields CDR1 LNHNV and CDR2 YYDKDF (reference sequence). There are 14 residues in the CDR3. This CDR3 is CATSREGQGYGYTF. CDR3 nucleotide sequence: TGTGCCACCAGCAGAGAGGGGCAGGGCTATGGCTACACCTTC.

This clone has only a few counts. Mismatch with germline at one junction end may stem from a read error. The rearrangement uses TRBV7-7 and TRBJ1-1; TRBD1 is a possible D gene (6 bases). In germline, CDR1 is SSHAT, CDR2 FNYEAQ (reference sequence). This CDR3 has 14 amino acids. The CDR3 loop is CASSLSGVRTEAFF. As DNA, the CDR3 is TGTGCTAGCAGCCTGTCAGGGGTGCGCACTGAAGCTTTCTTT.

The gene calls are TRBV6-1 and TRBJ2-1; D may be TRBD2 (6 bases). The length of the CDR3 is 12 residues. Trimming removed 10 bases from V and 9 bases from J, with 16 bases in between. Germline V CDR1 and CDR2: MNHNS, SASEGT. CDR3 region: CATVGRSTEQFF. As DNA, the CDR3 is TGTGCCACCGTAGGGAGGTCCACTGAGCAGTTCTTC.